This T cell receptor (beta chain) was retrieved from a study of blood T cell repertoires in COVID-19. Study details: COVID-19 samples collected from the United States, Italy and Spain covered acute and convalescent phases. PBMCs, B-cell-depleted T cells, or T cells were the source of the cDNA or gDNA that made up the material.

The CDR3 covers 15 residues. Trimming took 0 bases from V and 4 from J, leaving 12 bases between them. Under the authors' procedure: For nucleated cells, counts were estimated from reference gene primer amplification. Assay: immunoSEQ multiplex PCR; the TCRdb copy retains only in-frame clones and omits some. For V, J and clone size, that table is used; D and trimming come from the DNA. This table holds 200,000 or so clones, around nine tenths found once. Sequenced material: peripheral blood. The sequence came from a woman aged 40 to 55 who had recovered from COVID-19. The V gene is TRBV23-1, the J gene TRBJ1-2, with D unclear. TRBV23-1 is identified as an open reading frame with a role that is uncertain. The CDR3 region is CASSQSLADRYGYTF. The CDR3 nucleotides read TGCGCCAGCAGTCAATCGCTGGCAGATCGCTATGGCTACACCTTC.